One TCR beta chain is described in this entry. Its antigen is as yet unknown. This record comes from a study of blood T cells in healthy people across ages. The study, taken as a whole, reports: Among T cells, TCR beta diversity per million cells dropped roughly linearly as age rose.

Germline CDR1 and CDR2: DFQATT and SNEGSKA (reference sequence). Trimming took 0 bases from V and 9 from J, leaving 20 bases between them. This CDR3 contains 15 residues. Primed by a sample-barcoded 5' primer and a J-beta primer mix, a second PCR proceeded for about 7 to 11 cycles. MiXCR, applied by TCRdb to the 5' RACE reads, yields one record per CDR3 protein. Of fewer than 900,000 distinct CDR3 sequences listed, about 36% were seen once; the top ten hold about an eighth. The source of this sequence is a man between 18 and 35 years old in good health. The V and J genes are TRBV20-1 and TRBJ2-5; possible D gene TRBD1, 5 bases. The sample consisted of blood. The CDR3 loop is CSARDYRQGGTSQYF. The CDR3 DNA reads TGCAGTGCTAGAGATTATAGGCAGGGTGGAACGTCCCAGTACTTC.